This T cell receptor (beta chain) was recorded in a study of blood T cells in healthy people across ages. Remarks on this clonotype: The conserved phenylalanine or tryptophan normally closing the CDR3 is absent here, so this likely arose from a read error.

A second roughly 7 to 11 cycle PCR used barcoded and J-beta primers. Every cDNA was tagged by a template-switch adaptor with 12 random nucleotides. From the 5' RACE reads, TCRdb called clonotypes with MiXCR, one entry per CDR3 protein. This sample has hundreds of thousands of distinct CDR3 sequences, with roughly a quarter found just once. The CDR3 length is 12 residues. Trimming left V 9 bases short and J 13 bases short, with 16 bases between. Each individual donor underwent a draw of around 9.8 milliliters of peripheral blood. The sample also formed part of further work on T cells of mothers and their children. From that study: Every mother supplied over 10 million TCR beta CDR3 reads and every child around 3 million. Microchimeric T cell clones that persisted were not detected.

The chain recombines TRBV12-3 or TRBV12-4 with TRBJ1-6; D perhaps matches TRBD1 (5 bases). Sequences were obtained from blood. The TCR originated in a boy younger than 10 in good health. CDR3 coding DNA: TGTGCCAGTAGGGCCCAGGGTTCTCCCCTCCACTCT. Amino acids: CASRAQGSPLHS.